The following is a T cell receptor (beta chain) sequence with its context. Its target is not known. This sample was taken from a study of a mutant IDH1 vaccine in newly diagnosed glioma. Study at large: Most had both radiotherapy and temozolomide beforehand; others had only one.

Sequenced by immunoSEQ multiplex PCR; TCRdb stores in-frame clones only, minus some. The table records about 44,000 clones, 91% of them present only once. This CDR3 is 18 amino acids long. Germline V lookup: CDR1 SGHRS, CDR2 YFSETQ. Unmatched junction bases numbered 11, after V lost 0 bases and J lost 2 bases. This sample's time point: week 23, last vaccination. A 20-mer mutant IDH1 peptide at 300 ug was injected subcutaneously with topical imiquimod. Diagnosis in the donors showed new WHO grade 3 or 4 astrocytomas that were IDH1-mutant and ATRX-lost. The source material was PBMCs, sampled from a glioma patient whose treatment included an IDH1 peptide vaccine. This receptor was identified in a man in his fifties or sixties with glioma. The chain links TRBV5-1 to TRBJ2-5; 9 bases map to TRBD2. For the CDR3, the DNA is TGCGCCAGCAGCTTGGCCGATGGAGCGGGGGGTCAGCAAGAGACCCAGTACTTC. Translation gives CASSLADGAGGQQETQYF.